The text below deals with one T cell receptor (beta chain). This specimen belongs to a study of T cells after somatic rescue of genetic block. Profiling relied on immunoSEQ multiplex PCR, and the TCRdb table lists in-frame clones only, not all of them. The table has roughly 110,000 clones, approximately 90% seen once. This CDR3 spans 13 amino acids. CDR1 and CDR2 from the germline V gene are MNHEY and SMNVEV (reference sequence). Trimming removed 2 bases from V and 7 bases from J, with 9 bases in between. The receptor's source is a woman under 30. Sequenced input: peripheral blood mononuclear cells (PBMCs). The chain couples TRBV27 to TRBJ1-5, with D unclear. CDR3 DNA: TGTGCCAGCAGTTTAAGCCCCGAGCAGCCCCAGCATTTT. Translated: CASSLSPEQPQHF.